The sequence of this TCR beta chain was determined in a study of beta chain features in type 1 diabetes. Whole-study findings and limits: Type 1 diabetes patients had fewer VDJ junction insertions and more deletions. With patients and controls alike, PCR might favor shorter templates to an equal degree. Patients' naive, central memory and Treg TCRB repertoires seemed closer to one another than those of healthy donors. Unsettled here was the matter of whether HLA type influences TCRB rearrangement.

Note on this clone: Antigen unknown.

cDNA synthesis used the whole RNA isolate, giving expressed TCRB sequences. The protocol was immunoSEQ multiplex PCR, while the TCRdb copy is restricted to in-frame clones and leaves out a portion. The sample lists around 400,000 clones, over 10% occurring once. Germline lookup yields CDR1 GTSNPN and CDR2 SVGIG (reference sequence). V was pared by 0 bases and J by 4 bases, with 9 bases between. This CDR3 comprises 13 residues. This TCR was recovered from a man younger than 30 in good health. The source material was naive CD4+ T cells from blood. This rearrangement joins TRBV30 to TRBJ2-5; no reliable D call. In DNA form, the CDR3 reads TGTGCCTGGAGTGTACCCTCTACAGAGACCCAGTACTTC. Translation gives CAWSVPSTETQYF.